The entry that follows covers one T cell receptor beta chain sequence. The record originates from a study of T cell responses to AZD1222 COVID-19 vaccine. The protocol was immunoSEQ multiplex PCR, while the TCRdb copy is restricted to in-frame clones and leaves out a portion. The sample lists about 180,000 clones; 88% were seen once. The trim removed 1 base at V and 12 bases at J, leaving 10 bases unmatched. Looked up from germline, CDR1 is SEHNR and CDR2 is FQNEAQ (reference sequence). The CDR3 loop spans 14 amino acids. The V gene is TRBV7-9, the J gene TRBJ1-2; 8 nucleotides agree with TRBD1. The source material was peripheral blood, sampled 28 days after the second AZD1222 dose. The TCR originated in an adult who received the AZD1222 COVID-19 vaccine. The CDR3 loop is CASSLGGLGQANTF. The DNA of the CDR3 is TGTGCCAGCAGCTTAGGGGGTCTGGGACAGGCGAACACCTTC. The full variable domain, completed using reference TRBV7-9 and TRBJ1-2, is DTGVSQNPRHKITKRGQNVTFRCDPISEHNRLYWYRQTLGQGPEFLTYFQNEAQLEKSRLLSDRFSAERPKGSFSTLEIQRTEQGDSAMYLCASSLGGLGQANTFGSGTRLTVV.